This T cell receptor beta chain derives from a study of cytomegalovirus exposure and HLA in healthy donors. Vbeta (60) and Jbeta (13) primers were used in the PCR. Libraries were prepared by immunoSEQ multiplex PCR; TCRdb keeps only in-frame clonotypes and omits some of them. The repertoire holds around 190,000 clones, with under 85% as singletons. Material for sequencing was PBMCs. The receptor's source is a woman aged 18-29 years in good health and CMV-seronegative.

The CDR3 loop reads CASSIGTSSGTRNEQFF. In nucleotides, the CDR3 is TGTGCCAGTAGTATAGGAACATCTAGCGGGACAAGAAATGAGCAGTTCTTC. V and J are TRBV19 and TRBJ2-1, with 9 bases matching TRBD2. The V segment lost 1 base and the J segment 7 bases; nucleotides outside the gene matches: 11. Germline-derived CDR1 and CDR2 are LNHDA and SQIVND (reference sequence). The CDR3 runs to 17 residues.